This T cell receptor beta chain was identified during a study of response to subunit inactivated influenza vaccine. This clonotype was detected only a few times. Per germline, CDR1 SEHNR and CDR2 FQNEAQ (reference sequence). The CDR3 runs 14 residues. V was clipped by 4 bases and J by 1 base, with 10 bases between them. TCRdb re-derived calls from the RT-PCR reads in MiXCR, one entry per CDR3 protein. Altogether 500,000 to 550,000 distinct CDR3 sequences are present, under 30% being singletons, with the ten largest covering 2.8%. These data are also associated with another study on T cells expressing NK-cell markers. That work states: TCR beta libraries carry UMIs added by 5'RACE template switching. As a fraction of CD8+ T cells, dominant NKG2C+ clonotypes reached about 1.0-7.5% in six donors. Leadership of the CD3+CD56-NKG2C+ fraction also belonged to these clonotypes in four donors.

The clonotype originates from a man aged 45-65 years who received an inactivated influenza vaccine. Specimen: CD4+ T cells sorted from PBMCs, collected less than 13 days after vaccination. The chain uses TRBV7-9 and TRBJ1-1; no firm D call. CDR3 region: CASSYQHRNTEAFF. In nucleotides, the CDR3 is TGTGCCAGCAGCTACCAACACCGGAACACTGAAGCTTTCTTT.